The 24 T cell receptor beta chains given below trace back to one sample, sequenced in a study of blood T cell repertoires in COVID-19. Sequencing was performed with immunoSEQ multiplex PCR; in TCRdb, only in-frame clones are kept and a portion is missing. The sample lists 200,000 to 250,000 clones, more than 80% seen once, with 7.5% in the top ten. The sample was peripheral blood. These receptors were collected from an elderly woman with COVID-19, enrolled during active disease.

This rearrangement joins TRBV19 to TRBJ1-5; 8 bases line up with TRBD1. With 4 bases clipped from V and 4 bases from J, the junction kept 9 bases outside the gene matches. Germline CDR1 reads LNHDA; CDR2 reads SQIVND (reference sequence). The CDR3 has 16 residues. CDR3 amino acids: CASSTPDRVGNQPQHF. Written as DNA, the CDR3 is TGTGCCAGTAGTACCCCGGACAGGGTCGGTAATCAGCCCCAGCATTTT.

The CDR3 is CASSVRSGQGHGYTF. In DNA form, the CDR3 reads TGTGCCAGCAGCGTAAGGTCGGGACAGGGCCATGGCTACACCTTC. V gene TRBV21-1 combines with J gene TRBJ1-2; the D call of TRBD1 is as the table states it, not checked on the DNA. TRBV21-1 is recorded as a pseudogene. The CDR3 spans 15 residues.

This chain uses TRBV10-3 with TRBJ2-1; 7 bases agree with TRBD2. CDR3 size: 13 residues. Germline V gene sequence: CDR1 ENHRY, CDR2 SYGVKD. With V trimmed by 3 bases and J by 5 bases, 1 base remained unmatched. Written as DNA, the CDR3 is TGTGCCATCAGTGATCGGGAGGACAATGAGCAGTTCTTC. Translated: CAISDREDNEQFF.

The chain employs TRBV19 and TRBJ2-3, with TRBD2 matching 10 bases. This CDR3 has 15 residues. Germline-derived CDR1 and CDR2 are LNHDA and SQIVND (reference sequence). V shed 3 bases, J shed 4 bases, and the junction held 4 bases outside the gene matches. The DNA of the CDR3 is TGTGCCAGTAGTATTAGCGGGACTAGCGCAGATACGCAGTATTTT. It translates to CASSISGTSADTQYF.

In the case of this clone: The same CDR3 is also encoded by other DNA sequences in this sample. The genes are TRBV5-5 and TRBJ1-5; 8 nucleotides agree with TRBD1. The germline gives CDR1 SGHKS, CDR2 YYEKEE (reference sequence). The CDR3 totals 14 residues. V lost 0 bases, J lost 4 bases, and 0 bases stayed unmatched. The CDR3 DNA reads TGTGCCAGCAGCTTGGGGACAGGGAATCAGCCCCAGCATTTT. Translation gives CASSLGTGNQPQHF. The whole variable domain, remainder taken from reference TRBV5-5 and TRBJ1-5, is DAGVTQSPTHLIKTRGQQVTLRCSPISGHKSVSWYQQVLGQGPQFIFQYYEKEERGRGNFPDRFSARQFPNYSSELNVNALLLGDSALYLCASSLGTGNQPQHFGDGTRLSIL.

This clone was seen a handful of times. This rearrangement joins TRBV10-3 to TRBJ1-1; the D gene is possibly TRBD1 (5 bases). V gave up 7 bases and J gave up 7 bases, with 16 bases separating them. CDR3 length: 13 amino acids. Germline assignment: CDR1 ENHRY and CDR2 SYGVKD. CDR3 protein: CAINLGPGGEAFF. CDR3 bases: TGTGCCATCAATCTCGGCCCCGGGGGTGAAGCTTTCTTT.

The CDR3 DNA reads TGTGCCAGCAGTACGGGACAGCCGGGGGCCAACGTCCTGACTTTC. Amino acids: CASSTGQPGANVLTF. The chain is built from TRBV6-5 and TRBJ2-6, with 7 positions matching TRBD1. CDR3 length: 15 residues. The V gene end was trimmed by 5 bases and the J gene end by 4 bases; junction bases not matched to a gene: 5. CDR1 and CDR2 (germline): MNHEY, SVGAGI.

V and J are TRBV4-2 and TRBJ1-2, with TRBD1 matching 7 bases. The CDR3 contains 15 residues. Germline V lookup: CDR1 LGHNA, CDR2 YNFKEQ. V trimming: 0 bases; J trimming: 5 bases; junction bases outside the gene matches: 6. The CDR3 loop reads CASSQEETGLYGYTF. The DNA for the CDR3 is TGTGCCAGCAGCCAAGAAGAGACAGGGTTATATGGCTACACCTTC.

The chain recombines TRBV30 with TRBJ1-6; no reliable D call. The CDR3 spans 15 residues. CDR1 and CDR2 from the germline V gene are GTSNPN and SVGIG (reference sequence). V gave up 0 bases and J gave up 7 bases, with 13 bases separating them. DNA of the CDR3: TGTGCCTGGAGTGTACCCGGGAGCAAAAATTCACCCCTCCACTTT. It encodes CAWSVPGSKNSPLHF.

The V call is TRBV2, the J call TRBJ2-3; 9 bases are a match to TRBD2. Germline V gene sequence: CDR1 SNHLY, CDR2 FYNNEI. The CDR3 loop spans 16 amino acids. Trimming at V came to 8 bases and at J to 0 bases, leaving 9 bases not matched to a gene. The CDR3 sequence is CASGAGGAPSTDTQYF. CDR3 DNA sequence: TGTGCCAGCGGGGCGGGAGGGGCCCCTAGCACAGATACGCAGTATTTT.

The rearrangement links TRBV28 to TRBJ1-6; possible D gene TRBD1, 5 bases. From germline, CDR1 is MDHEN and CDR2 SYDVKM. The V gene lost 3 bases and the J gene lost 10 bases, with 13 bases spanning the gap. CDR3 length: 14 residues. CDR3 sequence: CASSFGHRVSPLHF. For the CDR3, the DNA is TGTGCCAGCAGTTTCGGACATCGAGTATCACCCCTCCACTTT.

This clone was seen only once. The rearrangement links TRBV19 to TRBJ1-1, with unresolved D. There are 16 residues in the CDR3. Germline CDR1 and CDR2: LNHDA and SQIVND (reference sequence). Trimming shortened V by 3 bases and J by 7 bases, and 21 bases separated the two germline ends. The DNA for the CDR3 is TGTGCCAGTAGTATCAACAGAGCGGCAGGCACGCTTGAAGCTTTCTTT. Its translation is CASSINRAAGTLEAFF.

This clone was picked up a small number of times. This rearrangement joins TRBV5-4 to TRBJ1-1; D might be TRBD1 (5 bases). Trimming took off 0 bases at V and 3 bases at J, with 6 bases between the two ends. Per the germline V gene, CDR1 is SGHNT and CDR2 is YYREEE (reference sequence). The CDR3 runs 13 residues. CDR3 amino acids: CASSLARDTEAFF. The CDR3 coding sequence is TGTGCCAGCAGCTTGGCCAGGGACACTGAAGCTTTCTTT.

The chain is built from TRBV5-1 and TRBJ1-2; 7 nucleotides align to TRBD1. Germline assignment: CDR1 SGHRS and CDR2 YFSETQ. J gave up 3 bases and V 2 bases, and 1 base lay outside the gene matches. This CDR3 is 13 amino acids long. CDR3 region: CASSFQGDYGYTF. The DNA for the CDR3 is TGCGCCAGCAGCTTTCAGGGGGACTATGGCTACACCTTC. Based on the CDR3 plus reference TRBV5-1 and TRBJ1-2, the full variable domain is KAGVTQTPRYLIKTRGQQVTLSCSPISGHRSVSWYQQTPGQGLQFLFEYFSETQRNKGNFPGRFSGRQFSNSRSEMNVSTLELGDSALYLCASSFQGDYGYTFGSGTRLTVV.

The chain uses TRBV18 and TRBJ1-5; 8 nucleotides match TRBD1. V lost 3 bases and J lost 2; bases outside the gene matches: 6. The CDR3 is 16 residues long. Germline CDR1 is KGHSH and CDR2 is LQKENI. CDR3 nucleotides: TGTGCCAGCTCACCGTCGACAGGGGACCGCAATCAGCCCCAGCATTTT. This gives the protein CASSPSTGDRNQPQHF.

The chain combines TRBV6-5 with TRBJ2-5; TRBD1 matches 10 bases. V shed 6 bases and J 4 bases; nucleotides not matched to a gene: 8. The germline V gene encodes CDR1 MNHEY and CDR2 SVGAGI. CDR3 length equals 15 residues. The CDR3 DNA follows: TGTGCCAGCAGGAGACGGACAGGGGGATTAGAGACCCAGTACTTC. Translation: CASRRRTGGLETQYF.

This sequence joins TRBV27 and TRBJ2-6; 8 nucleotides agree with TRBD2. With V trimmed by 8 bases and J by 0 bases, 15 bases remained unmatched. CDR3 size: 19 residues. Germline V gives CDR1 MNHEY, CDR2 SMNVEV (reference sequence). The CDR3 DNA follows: TGTGCCAGCTCCAATGATCGCAAGCGGGGGAACTCTGGGGCCAACGTCCTGACTTTC. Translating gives CASSNDRKRGNSGANVLTF. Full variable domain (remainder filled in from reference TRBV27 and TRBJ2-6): EAQVTQNPRYLITVTGKKLTVTCSQNMNHEYMSWYRQDPGLGLRQIYYSMNVEVTDKGDVPEGYKVSRKEKRNFPLILESPSPNQTSLYFCASSNDRKRGNSGANVLTFGAGSRLTVL.

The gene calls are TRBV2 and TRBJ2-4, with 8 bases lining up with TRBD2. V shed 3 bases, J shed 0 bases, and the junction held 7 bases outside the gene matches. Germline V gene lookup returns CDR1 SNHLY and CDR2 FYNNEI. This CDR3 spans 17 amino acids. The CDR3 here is CASSETSEYVAKNIQYF. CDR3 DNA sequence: TGTGCCAGCAGTGAGACTAGCGAATATGTAGCCAAAAACATTCAGTACTTC.

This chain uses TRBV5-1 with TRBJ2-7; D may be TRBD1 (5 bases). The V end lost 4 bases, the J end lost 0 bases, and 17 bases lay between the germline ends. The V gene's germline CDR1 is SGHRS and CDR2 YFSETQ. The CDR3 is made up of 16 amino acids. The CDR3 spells CASSLQTGTISYEQYF. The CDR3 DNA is TGCGCCAGCAGCCTTCAAACAGGTACCATCTCCTACGAGCAGTACTTC.

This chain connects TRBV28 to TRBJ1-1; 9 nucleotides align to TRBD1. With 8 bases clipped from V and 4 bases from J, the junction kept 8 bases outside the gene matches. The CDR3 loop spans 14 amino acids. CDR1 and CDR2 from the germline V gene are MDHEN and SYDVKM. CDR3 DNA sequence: TGTGCCAGCCCCAGGACAGGGGCGGCCACTGAAGCTTTCTTT. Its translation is CASPRTGAATEAFF.

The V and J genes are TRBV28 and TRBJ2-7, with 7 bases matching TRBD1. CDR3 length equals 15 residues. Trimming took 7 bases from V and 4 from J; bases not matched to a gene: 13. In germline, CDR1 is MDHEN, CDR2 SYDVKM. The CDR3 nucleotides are TGTGCCAGCAAACCGCTCGGGACAGTTCAGTACGAGCAGTACTTC. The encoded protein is CASKPLGTVQYEQYF.

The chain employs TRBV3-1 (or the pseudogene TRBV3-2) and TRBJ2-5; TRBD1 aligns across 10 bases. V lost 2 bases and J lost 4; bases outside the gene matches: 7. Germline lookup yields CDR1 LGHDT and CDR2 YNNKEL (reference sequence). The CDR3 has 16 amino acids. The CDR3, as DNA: TGTGCCAGCAGCCAACTCGGGGGACAGGGGCGAGAGACCCAGTACTTC. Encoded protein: CASSQLGGQGRETQYF.

The CDR3, as DNA: TGTGCCATCAGTGAGTCTCGGGGCGAGCAGTACTTC. As protein: CAISESRGEQYF. The J gene is TRBJ2-7, the V gene TRBV10-3; the D gene is possibly TRBD2 (5 bases). The CDR3 sequence is 12 residues long. Germline values: CDR1 ENHRY, CDR2 SYGVKD. V shed 0 bases and J shed 6 bases, with 6 bases lying between them.

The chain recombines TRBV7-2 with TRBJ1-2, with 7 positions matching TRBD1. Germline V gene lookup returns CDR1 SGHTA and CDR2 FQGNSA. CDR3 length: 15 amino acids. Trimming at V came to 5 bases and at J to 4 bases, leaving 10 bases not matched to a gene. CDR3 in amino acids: CASSPRDRLIYGYTF. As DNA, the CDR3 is TGTGCCAGCAGCCCCAGGGACAGATTAATCTATGGCTACACCTTC.